The present T cell receptor beta chain was sequenced within a study of blood T cell repertoires in COVID-19. Study at large: Nucleic acid was either cDNA or gDNA, and it came from T cells, B-cell-depleted T cells, or PBMCs.

Germline assignment: CDR1 KGHSH and CDR2 LQKENI. The CDR3 contains 13 residues. V lost 3 bases to trimming and J lost 7 bases, with 12 bases between them. Patients in Seattle were enrolled during active infection, then followed longitudinally. Here immunoSEQ multiplex PCR was the method, and the copy in TCRdb shows in-frame clones only, minus some. The profile shows 200,000 to 300,000 clones, 70% to 90% of them singletons. The V gene is TRBV18, the J gene TRBJ1-1, with a tentative D call TRBD1 (5 bases). The sequence came from a man aged 50 to 60 with COVID-19, enrolled during active disease. The sequenced material came from peripheral blood. CDR3 sequence: CASSPSIGGEAFF. The CDR3 nucleotides read TGTGCCAGCTCACCTTCAATCGGGGGTGAAGCTTTCTTT.